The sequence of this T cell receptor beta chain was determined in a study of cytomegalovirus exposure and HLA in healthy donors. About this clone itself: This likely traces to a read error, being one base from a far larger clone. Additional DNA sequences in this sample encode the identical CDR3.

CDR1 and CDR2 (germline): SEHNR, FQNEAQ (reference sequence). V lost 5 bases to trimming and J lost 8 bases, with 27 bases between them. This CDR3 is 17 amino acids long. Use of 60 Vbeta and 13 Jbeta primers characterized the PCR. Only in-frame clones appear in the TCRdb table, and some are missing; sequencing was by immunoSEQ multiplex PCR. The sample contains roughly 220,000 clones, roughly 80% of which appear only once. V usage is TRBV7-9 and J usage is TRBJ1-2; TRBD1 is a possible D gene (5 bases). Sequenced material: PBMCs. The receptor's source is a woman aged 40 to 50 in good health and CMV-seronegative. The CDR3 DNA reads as TGTGCCAGCAGCCCTATCGGGGCGGGGCAGGGAATCTACGGCTACACCTTC. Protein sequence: CASSPIGAGQGIYGYTF.